These T cell receptor beta chains were read from a single sample in a study of blood T cell repertoires in COVID-19. Profiling relied on immunoSEQ multiplex PCR, and the TCRdb table lists in-frame clones only, not all of them. The table has approximately 500,000 clones, 70% to 90% seen once. Material for sequencing was peripheral blood. The receptors were sampled from a human donor in a cohort sampled during active COVID-19. The CDR3 runs from the conserved cysteine through the conserved F or W.

v_call	cdr3_length	j_call	cdr3_aa
TRBV28	20	TRBJ2-1	CASSFPLFGSGGSSYNEQFF
TRBV7-9	13	TRBJ1-2	CASSLSSFYGYTF
TRBV5-1	16	TRBJ1-3	CASSPSGSIGGNTIYF
TRBV25-1	16	TRBJ2-1	CASSEYGASGRNEQFF
TRBV6-1	13	TRBJ2-2	CASSDPQGRELFF
TRBV12-3/TRBV12-4	13	TRBJ1-1	CASSGTGETEAFF
TRBV4-1	15	TRBJ2-7	CASSQRGQPSYEQYF
TRBV18	13	TRBJ1-1	CASSPTGDTEAFF
TRBV12-3/TRBV12-4	13	TRBJ1-5	CASSLERDQPQHF
TRBV24-1	15	TRBJ2-1	CATSETSASYNEQFF
TRBV7-2	13	TRBJ1-2	CAKATGLNYGYTF
TRBV12-5	15	TRBJ2-1	CASGGSLAGENEQFF
TRBV7-9	16	TRBJ2-2	CASSLAGGANTGELFF
TRBV19	13	TRBJ1-2	CATQTGGLGGYTF
TRBV4-3	15	TRBJ2-6	CASSEGSSGANVLTF
TRBV7-6	19	TRBJ1-3	CASSSSPPTWRDLGNTIYF
TRBV2	15	TRBJ2-2	CASSLLTGSTGELFF
TRBV2	14	TRBJ1-2	CASRVGLEAYGYTF
TRBV18	16	TRBJ2-7	CASSLTAETDPYEQYF
TRBV18	16	TRBJ2-6	CASSPQGAIGANVLTF
TRBV6-1	15	TRBJ1-3	CASSDGQGSGNTIYF
TRBV7-8	13	TRBJ2-7	CASSYVGPYEQYF
TRBV7-2	14	TRBJ1-2	CASSFTEPTSGYTF
TRBV19	15	TRBJ1-2	CASSIEGQLFYGYTF
TRBV5-1	14	TRBJ1-1	CASRITGAGAEAFF
TRBV28	15	TRBJ2-4	CASSGRQGAKNIQYF
TRBV18	22	TRBJ2-2	CATRPGTGSLRSGPANTGELFF
TRBV7-3	16	TRBJ2-1	CASSLGLAGVNNEQFF
TRBV5-1	16	TRBJ2-1	CASSSSSGSSYNEQFF
TRBV7-9	16	TRBJ1-5	CASSSAGQGLNQPQHF
TRBV11-3	14	TRBJ1-1	CASSWGGGNTEAFF
TRBV3-1/TRBV3-2	13	TRBJ2-5	CASSQEVGETQYF
TRBV7-9	15	TRBJ1-1	CASSSWDNMNTEAFF
TRBV6-4	16	TRBJ2-1	CASSAIRGGGYNEQFF
TRBV11-2	12	TRBJ1-2	CASSSPGWGYTF
TRBV19	15	TRBJ2-1	CASSLSTSGSIEQFF
TRBV5-1	16	TRBJ1-5	CASSLDGTGIHQPQHF
TRBV5-1	15	TRBJ1-1	CASKPDSQGETEAFF
TRBV11-1	15	TRBJ2-5	CASSLEGGRSGTQYF
TRBV7-3	14	TRBJ2-2	CASSPGTNTGELFF
TRBV9	14	TRBJ1-1	CASSGTGGWTEAFF